This T cell receptor (beta chain) is from a study of patients and donors after allogeneic stem cell transplantation. Germline V gene data show CDR1 as SEHNR and CDR2 as FQNEAQ (reference sequence). The CDR3 length is 13 residues. Trimming took 1 base from V and 7 from J, leaving 10 bases between them. TCRdb re-analysed the RT-PCR reads in MiXCR, keeping a single row per CDR3 protein. The sample consists of more than 25,000 distinct CDR3 sequences, about 8% of them appearing once. This receptor was identified in a human donor who was either an allogeneic HSCT recipient or a stem cell or donor lymphocyte infusion donor (not recorded which). It is not recorded whose cells these are; they may come from a transplant donor. What was sequenced was blood, either unsorted or a sorted T cell fraction (not recorded which). The chain recombines TRBV7-9 with TRBJ2-5; D possibly uses TRBD1 or TRBD2 (5 bases each). As DNA, the CDR3 is TGTGCCAGCAGCTTAGGACCTGGGGGGACCCAGTACTTC. This sequence encodes CASSLGPGGTQYF.